Listed here are 3 T cell receptor beta chains from one sample, sequenced in a study of T cell changes during pregnancy in multiple sclerosis. The repertoire was sequenced with immunoSEQ multiplex PCR; TCRdb's copy has only in-frame clones and lacks some. There are approximately 52,000 clones in the sample; 80% to 95% occur only once, and roughly 0.25% lies in the top ten. This material consisted of CD4+ T cells from peripheral blood mononuclear cells, taken in the third trimester of pregnancy. Receptor source: a female donor with multiple sclerosis, enrolled in a pregnancy study.

V is TRBV10-2 and J is TRBJ2-4, with TRBD2 identical over 10 bases. Germline CDR1 WSHSY, CDR2 SAAADI. The CDR3 is 15 amino acids. V trimming: 4 bases; J trimming: 7 bases; junction bases outside the gene matches: 7. CDR3 bases: TGCGCCAGCAGTGGAAAGCGGGGGGGCCGCAACATTCAGTACTTC. Protein: CASSGKRGGRNIQYF.

The chain recombines TRBV5-1 with TRBJ2-3; 8 bases map to TRBD2. From germline, CDR1 is SGHRS and CDR2 YFSETQ. J was trimmed by 0 bases and V by 4 bases; bases with no gene match: 4. The CDR3 runs to 15 residues. DNA for the CDR3: TGCGCCAGCAGCCTGAAGCGGGGGAGCACAGATACGCAGTATTTT. The encoded protein is CASSLKRGSTDTQYF.

The rearrangement links TRBV30 to TRBJ2-1; D may be TRBD2 (6 bases). This CDR3 has 15 amino acids. Deletions cut 0 bases from V and 5 bases from J, with 14 bases between. CDR1 is GTSNPN and CDR2 is SVGIG in the germline V gene (reference sequence). This chain's CDR3 is CAWSVRGLANNEQFF. CDR3 nucleotide sequence: TGTGCCTGGAGTGTACGGGGGTTAGCGAACAATGAGCAGTTCTTC.